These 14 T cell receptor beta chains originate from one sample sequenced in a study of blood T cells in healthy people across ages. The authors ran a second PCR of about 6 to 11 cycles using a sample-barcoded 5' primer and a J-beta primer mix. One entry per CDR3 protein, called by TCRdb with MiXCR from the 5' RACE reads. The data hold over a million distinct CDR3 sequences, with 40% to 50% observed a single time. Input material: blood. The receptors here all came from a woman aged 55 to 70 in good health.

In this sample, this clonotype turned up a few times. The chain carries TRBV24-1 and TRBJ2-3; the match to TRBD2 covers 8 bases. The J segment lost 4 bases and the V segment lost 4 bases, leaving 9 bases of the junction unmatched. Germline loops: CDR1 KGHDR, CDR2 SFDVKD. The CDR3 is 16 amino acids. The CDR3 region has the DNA TGTGCCACCAGTGACTCCGGGACTAGAGGCCCAGATACGCAGTATTTT. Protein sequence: CATSDSGTRGPDTQYF.

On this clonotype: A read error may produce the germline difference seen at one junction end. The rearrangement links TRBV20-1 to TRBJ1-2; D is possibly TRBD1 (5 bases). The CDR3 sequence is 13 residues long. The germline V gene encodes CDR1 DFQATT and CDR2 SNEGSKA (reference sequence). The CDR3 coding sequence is TGCAGTGCAGTCTCAGGGACGAACTATGGCCACACCTTC. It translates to CSAVSGTNYGHTF.

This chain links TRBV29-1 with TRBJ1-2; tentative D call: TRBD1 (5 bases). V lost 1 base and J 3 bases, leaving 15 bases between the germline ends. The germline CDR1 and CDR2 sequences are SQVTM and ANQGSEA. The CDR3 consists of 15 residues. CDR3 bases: TGCAGCGTTGAAGCTTCGGACAAGGCCTACTATGGCTACACCTTC. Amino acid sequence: CSVEASDKAYYGYTF.

The DNA for the CDR3 is TGTGCCAGCAGGAGAACAGGGGGGAGAAAGACCCAGTACTTC. It codes for CASRRTGGRKTQYF. The chain couples TRBV12-3 or TRBV12-4 to TRBJ2-5, with 8 nucleotides matching TRBD1. Trimming took 6 bases from V and 6 from J; bases not matched to a gene: 9. The CDR3 loop spans 14 amino acids.

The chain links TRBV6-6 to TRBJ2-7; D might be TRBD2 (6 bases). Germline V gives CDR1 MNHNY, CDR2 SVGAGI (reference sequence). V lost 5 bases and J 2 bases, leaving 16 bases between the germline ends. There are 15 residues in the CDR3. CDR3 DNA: TGTGCCAGCAGTCCGGGACTGGCGATAACCTACGAGCAGTACTTC. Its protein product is CASSPGLAITYEQYF.

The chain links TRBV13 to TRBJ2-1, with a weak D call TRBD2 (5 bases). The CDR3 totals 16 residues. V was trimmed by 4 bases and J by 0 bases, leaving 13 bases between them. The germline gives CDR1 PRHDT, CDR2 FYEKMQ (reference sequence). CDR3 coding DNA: TGTGCCAGCAGCTACGCCGGGGTCAGCTCCTACAATGAGCAGTTCTTC. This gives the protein CASSYAGVSSYNEQFF.

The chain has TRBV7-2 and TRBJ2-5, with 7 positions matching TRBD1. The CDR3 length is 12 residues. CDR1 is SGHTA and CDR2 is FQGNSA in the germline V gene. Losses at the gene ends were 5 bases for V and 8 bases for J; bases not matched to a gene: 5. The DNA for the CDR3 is TGTGCCAGCAGCCGGGACAGCCGCACCCAGTACTTC. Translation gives CASSRDSRTQYF.

The CDR3 region has the DNA TGTGCCAGCAGCTCTAGTTTTAGGCCTCGGGAGACCCAGTACTTC. It encodes CASSSSFRPRETQYF. The V call is TRBV7-9, the J call TRBJ2-5; no reliable D call. The CDR3 loop spans 15 amino acids. Germline CDR1 and CDR2: SEHNR and FQNEAQ (reference sequence). The ends were cut back, 4 bases at V and 5 bases at J, with 17 bases in the middle.

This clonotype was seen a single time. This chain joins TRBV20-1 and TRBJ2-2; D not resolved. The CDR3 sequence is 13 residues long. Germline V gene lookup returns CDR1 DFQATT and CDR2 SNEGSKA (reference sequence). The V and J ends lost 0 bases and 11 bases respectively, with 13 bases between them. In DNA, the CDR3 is TGCAGTGCTAGAGATTATGACAAGAGAGAGCTGTTTTTT. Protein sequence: CSARDYDKRELFF.

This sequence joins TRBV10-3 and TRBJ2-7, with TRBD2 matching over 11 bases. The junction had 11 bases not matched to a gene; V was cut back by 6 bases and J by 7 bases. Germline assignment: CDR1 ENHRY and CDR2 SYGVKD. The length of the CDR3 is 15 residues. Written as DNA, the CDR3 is TGTGCCATCAGCGAAGTAGCGGGAGGGCCACGGGAGCAGTACTTC. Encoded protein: CAISEVAGGPREQYF.

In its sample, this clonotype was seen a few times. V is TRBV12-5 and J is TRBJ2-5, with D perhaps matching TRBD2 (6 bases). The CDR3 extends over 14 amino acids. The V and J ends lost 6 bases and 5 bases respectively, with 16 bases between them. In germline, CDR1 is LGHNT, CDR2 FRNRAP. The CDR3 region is CASGNPGLGETQYF. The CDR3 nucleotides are TGTGCTAGTGGCAACCCGGGACTTGGGGAGACCCAGTACTTC.

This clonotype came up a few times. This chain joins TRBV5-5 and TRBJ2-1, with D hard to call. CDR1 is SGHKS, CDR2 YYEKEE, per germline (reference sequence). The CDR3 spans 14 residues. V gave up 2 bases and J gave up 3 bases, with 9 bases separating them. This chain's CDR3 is CASSFVSNYNEQFF. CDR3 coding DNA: TGTGCCAGCAGCTTCGTAAGCAACTACAATGAGCAGTTCTTC.

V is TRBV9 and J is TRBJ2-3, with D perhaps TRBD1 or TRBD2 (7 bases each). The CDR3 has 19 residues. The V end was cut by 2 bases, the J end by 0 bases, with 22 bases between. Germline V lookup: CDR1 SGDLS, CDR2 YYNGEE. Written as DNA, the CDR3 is TGTGCCAGCAGCGTCCAAGGGGGCCGGGACTACTATAGCACAGATACGCAGTATTTT. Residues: CASSVQGGRDYYSTDTQYF.

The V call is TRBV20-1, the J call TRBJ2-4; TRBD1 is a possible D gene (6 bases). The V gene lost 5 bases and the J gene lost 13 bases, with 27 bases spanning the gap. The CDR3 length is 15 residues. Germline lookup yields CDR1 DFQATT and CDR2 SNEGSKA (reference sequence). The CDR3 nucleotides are TGCAGTGCTGGGGACATGGGGACAAACTACGATGGGCAGTACTTC. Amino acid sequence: CSAGDMGTNYDGQYF.